A selection of T cell receptor beta chains follows, all from one sample in a study of cytotoxic CD8 clonotypes in ibrutinib-treated CLL. Profiling relied on immunoSEQ multiplex PCR, and the TCRdb table lists in-frame clones only, not all of them. The profile shows about 76,000 clones, 70% to 90% of them singletons. The sample consisted of PBMCs, taken after 24 months of ibrutinib treatment. The receptor source for this set is a human donor with chronic lymphocytic leukemia. Both conserved end residues are part of each CDR3. The D gene is left open where the match is weak. For some rows the clone size is stated as once, few or many, or as a class when expanded; others skip it.

size: .
D: TRBD2
J: TRBJ2-7
V: TRBV6-1
DNA: TGTGCCAGCAGTGAGGGGACTATTGATAGCTCCTACGAGCAGTACTTC
CDR3: CASSEGTIDSSYEQYF

size: .
D: TRBD2
J: TRBJ2-1
V: TRBV6-4
DNA: TGTGCCAGCAGTCCCTTTGGGACTAGCGGGGGGTACAATGAGCAGTTCTTC
CDR3: CASSPFGTSGGYNEQFF

size: .
D: TRBD1
J: TRBJ2-1
V: TRBV5-4
DNA: TGTGCCAGCAGCTTGCGACAGGGGACCTACAATGAGCAGTTCTTC
CDR3: CASSLRQGTYNEQFF

size: .
D: TRBD1
J: TRBJ1-5
V: TRBV5-5
DNA: TGTGCCAGCAGCCAAAATCAGGGGGAAGGTCAGCCCCAGCATTTT
CDR3: CASSQNQGEGQPQHF

size: .
D: .
J: TRBJ1-3
V: TRBV18
DNA: TGTGCCAGCTCACGGGCGAGCTCTGGAAACACCATATATTTT
CDR3: CASSRASSGNTIYF

size: .
D: .
J: TRBJ1-2
V: TRBV5-6
DNA: TGTGCCAGCAGCTTGGGCAGGGGAGAAAGTGGCTACACCTTC
CDR3: CASSLGRGESGYTF

size: .
D: .
J: TRBJ2-2
V: TRBV11-2
DNA: TGTGCCAGCAGCTTCTCCGGGAGCCTCATGGGCGGGGAGCTGTTTTTT
CDR3: CASSFSGSLMGGELFF

size: .
D: TRBD2
J: TRBJ2-3
V: TRBV16
DNA: TGTGCCAGCAGCCAAATCCCGAGCGGGGCTAGCACAGATACGCAGTATTTT
CDR3: CASSQIPSGASTDTQYF

size: .
D: TRBD1
J: TRBJ2-2
V: TRBV4-3
DNA: TGCGCCAGCAGCCAAGGGACAGGGGGCTTCGGGGAGCTGTTTTTT
CDR3: CASSQGTGGFGELFF

size: .
D: .
J: TRBJ2-5
V: TRBV30
DNA: TGTGCCTGGAGTGTACTGGGAGAGACCCAGTACTTC
CDR3: CAWSVLGETQYF

size: .
D: .
J: TRBJ2-2
V: TRBV7-8
DNA: TGTGCCAGCAGCTTCTCTCGCACCGGGGAGCTGTTTTTT
CDR3: CASSFSRTGELFF

size: once
D: .
J: TRBJ2-3
V: TRBV9
DNA: TGTGCCAGCAGCGTATCTGCAACTAGCACAGATACGCAGTATTTT
CDR3: CASSVSATSTDTQYF

size: .
D: .
J: TRBJ2-7
V: TRBV5-3
DNA: TGTGCCAGAAGCGCGGGACAAGCCTACGAGCAGTACTTC
CDR3: CARSAGQAYEQYF

size: once
D: TRBD2
J: TRBJ2-1
V: TRBV5-4
DNA: TGTGCCAGCAGAGAGGGACTAGCGAAAAGCTCCTACAATGAGCAGTTCTTC
CDR3: CASREGLAKSSYNEQFF

size: .
D: .
J: TRBJ2-5
V: TRBV11-2
DNA: TGTGCCAGCAGGGACGGGCGGGGACTCCAAGAGACCCAGTACTTC
CDR3: CASRDGRGLQETQYF

size: .
D: .
J: TRBJ2-7
V: TRBV5-5
DNA: TGTGCCAGCAGCTTAATCGACGAGCAGTACTTC
CDR3: CASSLIDEQYF

size: .
D: .
J: TRBJ1-1
V: TRBV5-1
DNA: TGCGCCAGCAGCTTGGTCCAGACGACTGAAGCTTTCTTT
CDR3: CASSLVQTTEAFF

size: .
D: .
J: TRBJ1-2
V: TRBV5-1
DNA: TGCGCCAGCAGCTTGGCCGCGGACACTCCCTATGGCTACACCTTC
CDR3: CASSLAADTPYGYTF

size: .
D: .
J: TRBJ2-2
V: TRBV18
DNA: TGTGCCAGCTCACCCCCGTCGGGGGCCGGGGAGCTGTTTTTT
CDR3: CASSPPSGAGELFF

size: .
D: TRBD1
J: TRBJ1-1
V: TRBV2
DNA: TGTGCCAGCGTCAGGACAGGCACTGAAGCTTTCTTT
CDR3: CASVRTGTEAFF

size: .
D: TRBD1
J: TRBJ1-1
V: TRBV5-1
DNA: TGCGCCAGCAGCGGAACAGGGGGCGGATACACTGAAGCTTTCTTT
CDR3: CASSGTGGGYTEAFF

size: .
D: TRBD2
J: TRBJ2-1
V: TRBV11-2
DNA: TGTGCCAGCAGCTTCAGACTAGCGGGAGGGCCTCACGATGAGCAGTTCTTC
CDR3: CASSFRLAGGPHDEQFF

size: few
D: .
J: TRBJ2-7
V: TRBV5-4
DNA: TGTGCCAGCAGTTCGGACTATTCCTCCTACGAGCAGTACTTC
CDR3: CASSSDYSSYEQYF

size: .
D: TRBD2
J: TRBJ2-3
V: TRBV15
DNA: TGTGCCACCAGCGAGGGAGGGACGGATAGCACAGATACGCAGTATTTT
CDR3: CATSEGGTDSTDTQYF

size: .
D: TRBD1
J: TRBJ1-1
V: TRBV28
DNA: TGTGCCAGCAGTTTCGGTGGGTCAGGGGGTAGAACTGAAGCTTTCTTT
CDR3: CASSFGGSGGRTEAFF

size: .
D: .
J: TRBJ2-7
V: TRBV6-6
DNA: TGTGCCATTGCGGCCGGGAACTACGAGCAGTACTTC
CDR3: CAIAAGNYEQYF

size: .
D: .
J: TRBJ2-1
V: TRBV28
DNA: TGTGCCAGCAGTTTGTCCGGAGAGCAGTTCTTC
CDR3: CASSLSGEQFF

size: .
D: TRBD1
J: TRBJ1-3
V: TRBV6-4
DNA: TGTGCCAGCTGGGGACAGGGGAAGTTGGGTGGAAACACCATATATTTT
CDR3: CASWGQGKLGGNTIYF

size: .
D: .
J: TRBJ1-2
V: TRBV6-5
DNA: TGTGCCAGCAGTTACGGTTTAGAGAATGGCTACACCTTC
CDR3: CASSYGLENGYTF

size: .
D: .
J: TRBJ2-7
V: TRBV11-1
DNA: TGTGCCAGCAGCTTGGACGGTAACTCCTACGAGCAGTACTTC
CDR3: CASSLDGNSYEQYF

size: .
D: TRBD1
J: TRBJ2-2
V: TRBV30
DNA: TGTGCCTGGAGGATTACACCGGGACAGGGGCTTTATGGGGAGCTGTTTTTT
CDR3: CAWRITPGQGLYGELFF

size: .
D: .
J: TRBJ1-1
V: TRBV7-9
DNA: TGTGCCAGCAGCCGGGGGTGGCAGGGAGGCACTGAAGCTTTCTTT
CDR3: CASSRGWQGGTEAFF

size: .
D: .
J: TRBJ1-1
V: TRBV5-1
DNA: TGCGCCAGCAGCTTCGGTACGTTAGCAGGGATGGCTTTCTTT
CDR3: CASSFGTLAGMAFF

size: .
D: .
J: TRBJ1-3
V: TRBV7-2
DNA: TGTGCCAGCAGCTTAGTGGACGGAAGATCTGGAAACACCATATATTTT
CDR3: CASSLVDGRSGNTIYF

size: .
D: .
J: TRBJ2-7
V: TRBV7-9
DNA: TGTGCCAGCAGCCATCATGACAGGACCTACGAGCAGTACTTC
CDR3: CASSHHDRTYEQYF

size: .
D: .
J: TRBJ2-2
V: TRBV5-1
DNA: TGCGCCAGCAGCTTGACAGGTCCACTCGGGGAGCTGTTTTTT
CDR3: CASSLTGPLGELFF

size: .
D: TRBD2
J: TRBJ2-3
V: TRBV7-7
DNA: TGTGCTAGCAGCCGTGGGACTAGCGGGAGCTATACGCAGTATTTT
CDR3: CASSRGTSGSYTQYF

size: .
D: .
J: TRBJ1-4
V: TRBV2
DNA: TGTGCCAGCAGCCTGGGACCTGCAACTAATGAAAAACTGTTTTTT
CDR3: CASSLGPATNEKLFF

size: .
D: TRBD2
J: TRBJ2-7
V: TRBV19
DNA: TGTGCCAGTAGAACTAGCGGGACAGCTACCTTCGACGAGCAGTACTTC
CDR3: CASRTSGTATFDEQYF

size: .
D: .
J: TRBJ2-3
V: TRBV6-5
DNA: TGTGCCAGCAGTTACTCCATCACAGATACGCAGTATTTT
CDR3: CASSYSITDTQYF

size: once
D: TRBD1
J: TRBJ2-2
V: TRBV7-2
DNA: TGTGCCAGCAGCTTACTGGGACAGGGGGCAACCGGGGAGCTGTTTTTT
CDR3: CASSLLGQGATGELFF

size: .
D: TRBD2
J: TRBJ2-1
V: TRBV11-2
DNA: TGTGCCAGCAGCCTAGACAGTGTAGCGGGTCGCGTCTTC
CDR3: CASSLDSVAGRVF

size: .
D: TRBD2
J: TRBJ2-5
V: TRBV12-5
DNA: TGTGCTAGTGGTTTTTTCTCTACTAGCGGGATGAGGGAGACCCAGTACTTC
CDR3: CASGFFSTSGMRETQYF

size: .
D: TRBD1
J: TRBJ2-7
V: TRBV9
DNA: TGTGCCAGCACACAGGGGGCCATCTCCTACGAGCAGTACTTC
CDR3: CASTQGAISYEQYF

size: .
D: .
J: TRBJ2-4
V: TRBV7-3
DNA: TGTGCCAGCAGCTTAATTACTTGGGGCCTTGTCAAAAACATTCAGTACTTC
CDR3: CASSLITWGLVKNIQYF

size: .
D: .
J: TRBJ1-2
V: TRBV6-1
DNA: TGTGCCAGCAGTGAAGAGGTGGACTATGGCTACACCTTC
CDR3: CASSEEVDYGYTF

size: .
D: .
J: TRBJ2-1
V: TRBV5-1
DNA: TGCGCCAGCAGCTTCGGGACTCAGACGAATGAGCAGTTCTTC
CDR3: CASSFGTQTNEQFF

size: .
D: TRBD1
J: TRBJ1-4
V: TRBV18
DNA: TGTGCCAGCTCACCGACAGGGTATGAAAAACTGTTTTTT
CDR3: CASSPTGYEKLFF

size: few
D: .
J: TRBJ1-5
V: TRBV10-1
DNA: TGCGCCAGCAGTACAGGGAAGGTCAATCAGCCCCAGCATTTT
CDR3: CASSTGKVNQPQHF

size: .
D: TRBD2
J: TRBJ2-7
V: TRBV11-3
DNA: TGTGCCAGCAGCGAGACTAGCGGGATTTCCGGCGAGCAGTACTTC
CDR3: CASSETSGISGEQYF

size: .
D: .
J: TRBJ2-7
V: TRBV7-9
DNA: TGTGCCAGCAGCTCCGGGTCCGGGGAGCAGTACTTC
CDR3: CASSSGSGEQYF

size: .
D: TRBD1
J: TRBJ2-1
V: TRBV11-2
DNA: TGTGCCAGCAGCTACCGGACAGGTTGGTACAATGAGCAGTTCTTC
CDR3: CASSYRTGWYNEQFF